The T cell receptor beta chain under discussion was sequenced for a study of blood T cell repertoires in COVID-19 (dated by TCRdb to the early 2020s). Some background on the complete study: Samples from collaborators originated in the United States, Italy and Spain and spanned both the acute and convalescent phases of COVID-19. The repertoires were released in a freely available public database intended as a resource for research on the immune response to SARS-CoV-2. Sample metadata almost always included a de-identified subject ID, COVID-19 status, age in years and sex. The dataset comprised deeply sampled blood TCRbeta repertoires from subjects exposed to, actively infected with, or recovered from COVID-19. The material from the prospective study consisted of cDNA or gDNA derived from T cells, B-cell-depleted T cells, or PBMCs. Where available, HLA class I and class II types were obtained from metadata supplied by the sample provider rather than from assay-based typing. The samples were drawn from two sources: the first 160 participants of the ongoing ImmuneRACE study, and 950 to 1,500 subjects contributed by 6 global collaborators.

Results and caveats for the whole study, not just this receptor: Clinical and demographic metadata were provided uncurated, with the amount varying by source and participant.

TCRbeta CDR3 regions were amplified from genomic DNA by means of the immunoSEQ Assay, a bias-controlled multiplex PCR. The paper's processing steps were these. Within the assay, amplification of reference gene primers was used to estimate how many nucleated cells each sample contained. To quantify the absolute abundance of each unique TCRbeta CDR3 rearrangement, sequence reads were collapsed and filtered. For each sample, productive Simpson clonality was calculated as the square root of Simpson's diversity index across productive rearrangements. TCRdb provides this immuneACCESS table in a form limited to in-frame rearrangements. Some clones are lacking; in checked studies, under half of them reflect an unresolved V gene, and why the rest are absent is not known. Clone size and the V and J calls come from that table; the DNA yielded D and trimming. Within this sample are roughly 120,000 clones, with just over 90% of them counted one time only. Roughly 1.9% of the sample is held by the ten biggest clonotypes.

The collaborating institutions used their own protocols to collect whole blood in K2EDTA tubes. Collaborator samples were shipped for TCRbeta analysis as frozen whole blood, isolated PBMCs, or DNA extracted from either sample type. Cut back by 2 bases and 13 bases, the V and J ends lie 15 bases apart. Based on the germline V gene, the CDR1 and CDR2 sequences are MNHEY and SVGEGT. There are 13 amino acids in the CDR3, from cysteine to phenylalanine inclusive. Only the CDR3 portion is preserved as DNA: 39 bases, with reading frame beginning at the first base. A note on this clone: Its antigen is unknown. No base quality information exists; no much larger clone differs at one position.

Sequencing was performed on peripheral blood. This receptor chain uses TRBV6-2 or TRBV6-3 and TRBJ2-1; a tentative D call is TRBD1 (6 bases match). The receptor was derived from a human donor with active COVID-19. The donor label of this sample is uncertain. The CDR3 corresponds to CASSYATQGLQFF. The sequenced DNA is TGTGCCAGCAGTTACGCCACACAGGGCCTACAGTTCTTC.